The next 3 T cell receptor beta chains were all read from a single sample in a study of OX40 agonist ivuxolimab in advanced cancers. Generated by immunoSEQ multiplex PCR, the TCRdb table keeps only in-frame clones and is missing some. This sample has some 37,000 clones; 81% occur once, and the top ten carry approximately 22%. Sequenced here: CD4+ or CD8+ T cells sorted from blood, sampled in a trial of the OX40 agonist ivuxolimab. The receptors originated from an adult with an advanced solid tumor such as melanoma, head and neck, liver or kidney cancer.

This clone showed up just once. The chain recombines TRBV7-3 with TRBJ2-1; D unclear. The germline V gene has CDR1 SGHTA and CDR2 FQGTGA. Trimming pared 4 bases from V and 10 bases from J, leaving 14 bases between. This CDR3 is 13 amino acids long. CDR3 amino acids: CASSSDNAAEQFF. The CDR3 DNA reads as TGTGCCAGCAGCTCCGACAATGCTGCGGAGCAGTTCTTC. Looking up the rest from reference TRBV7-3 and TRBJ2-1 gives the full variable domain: GAGVSQTPSNKVTEKGKYVELRCDPISGHTALYWYRQSLGQGPEFLIYFQGTGAADDSGLPNDRFFAVRPEGSVSTLKIQRTERGDSAVYLCASSSDNAAEQFFGPGTRLTVL.

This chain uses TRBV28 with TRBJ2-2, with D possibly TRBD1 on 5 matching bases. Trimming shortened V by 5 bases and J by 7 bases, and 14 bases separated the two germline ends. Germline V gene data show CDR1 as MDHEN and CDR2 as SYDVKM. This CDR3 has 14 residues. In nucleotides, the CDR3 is TGTGCCAGCAGTACAACCCTAGGGGTCGGGGAGCTGTTTTTT. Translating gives CASSTTLGVGELFF.

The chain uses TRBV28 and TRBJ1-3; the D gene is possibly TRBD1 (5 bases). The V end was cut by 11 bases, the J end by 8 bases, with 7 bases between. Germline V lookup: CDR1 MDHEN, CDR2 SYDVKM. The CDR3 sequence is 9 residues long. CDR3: CAVGDTIYF. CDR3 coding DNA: TGTGCCGTAGGGGACACCATATATTTT.